Detailed here is one T cell receptor (beta chain). Its antigen is still unknown. The repertoire was sequenced with immunoSEQ multiplex PCR; TCRdb's copy has only in-frame clones and lacks some. This table holds around 110,000 clones, 90% to 95% found once. This record comes from a study of graft-versus-host responses after intestinal transplantation. Study conclusions and caveats: Early post-transplant HvG declines showed an association with peak circulating GvH clone levels.

Sequences were derived from unstimulated CD8+ T cells sorted from spleen or lymph node cells, sampled before transplant. The receptor was isolated from a human donor who was the organ donor for an intestinal transplant.

The CDR3 loop is CASSVTSGRYEQYF. In DNA, the CDR3 is TGTGCCAGCAGCGTAACTAGCGGGAGGTACGAGCAGTACTTC. The chain combines TRBV9 with TRBJ2-7, with 12 positions matching TRBD2. Germline lookup yields CDR1 SGDLS and CDR2 YYNGEE. This CDR3 has 14 amino acids. The V segment lost 1 base and the J segment 4 bases; nucleotides outside the gene matches: 0.